This T cell receptor beta chain was identified in a study of OX40 agonist ivuxolimab in advanced cancers. Study-wide background: Dose-escalation subjects each had hepatocellular carcinoma, melanoma, renal cell or head and neck cancer. Findings and limits, study-wide: In the 0.1 to 3.0 mg/kg range, CD4+ and CD8+ blood T cells had expanded clonally by week 6. Expanded peripheral T-cell antigen specificity went undetermined. Also showing low normalized T-cell clonal expansion were some of the nonresponders.

Trimming left V 2 bases short and J 5 bases short, with 20 bases between. The CDR3 consists of 17 residues. CDR1 and CDR2 (germline): SGHNT, YYREEE (reference sequence). About this clone itself: Its specificity is not known.

Clones were read by immunoSEQ multiplex PCR, and TCRdb kept only the in-frame ones, dropping some. The sample holds 67,000 or so clones, more than 80% seen once. This sample comprised CD4+ or CD8+ T cells sorted from blood, obtained in a trial of the OX40 agonist ivuxolimab. The chain uses TRBV5-4 and TRBJ2-1, with D tentatively TRBD1 (6 bases). The TCR comes from an adult with an advanced solid tumor such as melanoma, head and neck, liver or kidney cancer. This CDR3 is CASSFDRTSFLNNEQFF. For the CDR3, the DNA is TGTGCCAGCAGCTTTGACAGGACAAGTTTTTTAAACAATGAGCAGTTCTTC.